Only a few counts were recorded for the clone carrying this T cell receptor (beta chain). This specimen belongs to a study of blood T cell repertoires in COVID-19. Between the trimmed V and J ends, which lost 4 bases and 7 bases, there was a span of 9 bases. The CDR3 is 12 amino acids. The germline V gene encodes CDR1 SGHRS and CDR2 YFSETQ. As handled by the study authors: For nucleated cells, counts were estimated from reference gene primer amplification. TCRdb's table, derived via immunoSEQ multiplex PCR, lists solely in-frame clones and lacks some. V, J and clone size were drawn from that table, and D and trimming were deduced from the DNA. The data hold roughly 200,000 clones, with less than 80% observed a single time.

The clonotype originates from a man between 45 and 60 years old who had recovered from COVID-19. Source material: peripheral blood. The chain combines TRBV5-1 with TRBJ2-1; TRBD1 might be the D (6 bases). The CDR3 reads CASSLGQNEQFF. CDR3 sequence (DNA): TGCGCCAGCAGCCTAGGACAGAATGAGCAGTTCTTC.